These T cell receptor beta chains were read from a single sample in a study of beta chain features in type 1 diabetes. Data came from immunoSEQ multiplex PCR; TCRdb stores just in-frame clones and leaves some out. The sample lists 150,000 or so clones; approximately 12% were seen once. Sequencing used central memory CD4+ T cells from blood. These TCRs come from a man in his late teens or twenties in good health. Both conserved end residues are part of each CDR3. D genes are given only for firm matches. Size is stated for part of the rows, as once, few or many counts, or as a class when the clone is expanded.

v_gene	j_gene	d_gene	len	abundance	CDR3aa	CDR3nt
TRBV6-6	TRBJ1-2	NA	12	few	CASMTTAYGYTF	TGTGCCAGCATGACGACAGCCTATGGCTACACCTTC
TRBV14	TRBJ1-6	TRBD1	15	many	CASSSRTGKNSPLHF	TGTGCCAGCAGCTCGCGGACAGGGAAAAATTCACCCCTCCACTTT
TRBV4-3	TRBJ1-2	NA	16	NA	CASSQASGTGIYGYTF	TGCGCCAGCAGCCAAGCATCAGGGACGGGTATCTATGGCTACACCTTC
TRBV6-6	TRBJ1-2	TRBD1	15	few	CASIIGQGVNYGYTF	TGTGCCAGCATCATTGGACAGGGGGTTAACTATGGCTACACCTTC
TRBV5-1	TRBJ1-2	NA	11	NA	CASSFEYGYTF	TGCGCCAGCAGCTTCGAATATGGCTACACCTTC
TRBV7-2	TRBJ2-7	TRBD1	15	many	CASSSQGGVLYEQYF	TGTGCCAGCAGCTCACAGGGGGGTGTTCTCTACGAGCAGTACTTC
TRBV7-2	TRBJ2-1	TRBD2	13	few	CASRLRLAGEQFF	TGTGCCAGCAGGCTCAGACTAGCGGGAGAGCAGTTCTTC
TRBV18	TRBJ2-4	NA	13	many	CASSSNDQGIQYF	TGTGCCAGCTCATCAAATGACCAGGGCATTCAGTACTTC
TRBV29-1	TRBJ1-2	NA	12	NA	CSAAGENYGYTF	TGCAGCGCTGCAGGAGAAAACTATGGCTACACCTTC
TRBV4-3	TRBJ2-4	NA	17	few	CASSQDNRAGAGNIQYF	TGCGCCAGCAGCCAAGATAACAGGGCTGGGGCCGGGAACATTCAGTACTTC
TRBV6-1	TRBJ2-7	NA	14	few	CASHRGRVSYEQYF	TGTGCCAGCCATAGGGGGAGAGTCTCCTACGAGCAGTACTTC
TRBV7-9	TRBJ1-1	NA	15	NA	CASSLASRGSTEAFF	TGTGCCAGCAGCTTAGCGTCAAGAGGGTCCACTGAAGCTTTCTTT
TRBV5-1	TRBJ2-6	NA	16	NA	CASSLDSGAGANVLTF	TGCGCCAGCAGCTTGGATTCAGGTGCTGGGGCCAACGTCCTGACTTTC
TRBV5-8	TRBJ2-1	TRBD2	14	few	CASRGLAGGYEQFF	TGTGCCAGCAGGGGACTAGCGGGAGGCTATGAGCAGTTCTTC
TRBV7-2	TRBJ2-4	NA	14	NA	CASSLEFGKNIQYF	TGTGCCAGCAGCTTAGAATTTGGCAAAAACATTCAGTACTTC
TRBV10-3	TRBJ1-2	NA	13	few	CASFQGSNYGYTF	TGTGCCAGCTTCCAGGGGAGTAACTATGGCTACACCTTC
TRBV7-6	TRBJ1-4	NA	15	NA	CASSPRTATNEKLFF	TGTGCCAGCAGCCCTCGGACGGCAACTAATGAAAAACTGTTTTTT
TRBV18	TRBJ2-3	TRBD1	15	few	CASSLDRGGTDTQYF	TGTGCCAGCTCACTCGACAGGGGAGGCACAGATACGCAGTATTTT
TRBV7-9	TRBJ2-7	NA	14	few	CASSLSRSGGEQYF	TGTGCCAGCAGCTTAAGTCGGTCTGGGGGAGAGCAGTACTTC
TRBV7-2	TRBJ2-7	TRBD2	15	NA	CASSLDRGRAGEQYF	TGTGCCAGCAGCTTAGATCGTGGGAGGGCCGGCGAGCAGTACTTC
TRBV4-1	TRBJ2-2	TRBD1	14	few	CASTTGGFRGELFF	TGCGCCAGCACAACAGGGGGCTTTAGGGGGGAGCTGTTTTTT
TRBV10-3	TRBJ2-7	NA	12	NA	CAIAAGLYEQYF	TGTGCCATCGCAGCAGGCCTCTACGAGCAGTACTTC
TRBV7-9	TRBJ1-2	TRBD1	15	few	CASSSTGQGRYGYTF	TGTGCCAGCAGCTCCACTGGACAGGGGAGGTATGGCTACACCTTC
TRBV9	TRBJ1-4	NA	16	NA	CASSVGGLAGKEKLFF	TGTGCCAGCAGCGTAGGGGGCCTCGCGGGAAAGGAAAAACTGTTTTTT
TRBV7-3	TRBJ1-1	NA	13	NA	CASKGQMNTEAFF	TGTGCCAGCAAAGGACAGATGAACACTGAAGCTTTCTTT
TRBV27	TRBJ1-1	NA	13	NA	CASSTYIRTGAFF	TGTGCCAGCAGTACCTATATTCGAACAGGGGCTTTCTTT
TRBV7-9	TRBJ1-4	TRBD1	15	few	CASSFYGTGDEKLFF	TGTGCCAGCAGCTTTTACGGGACAGGGGATGAAAAACTGTTTTTT
TRBV5-6	TRBJ1-2	NA	13	NA	CASSRGDYYGYTF	TGTGCCAGCAGCAGAGGGGATTACTATGGCTACACCTTC
TRBV2	TRBJ2-3	TRBD1	14	few	CASSPDRGADTQYF	TGTGCCAGCAGTCCGGACAGGGGGGCAGATACGCAGTATTTT
TRBV19	TRBJ2-5	NA	14	NA	CASSHHGQRETQYF	TGTGCCAGTAGTCACCACGGACAGCGGGAGACCCAGTACTTC
TRBV7-9	TRBJ1-1	NA	14	few	CASSLEGVPVEAFF	TGTGCCAGCAGCTTAGAAGGGGTCCCCGTTGAAGCTTTCTTT
TRBV9	TRBJ1-1	NA	15	few	CASSPLRQGRAEAFF	TGTGCCAGCAGCCCACTTCGGCAGGGACGGGCTGAAGCTTTCTTT
TRBV4-3	TRBJ1-6	TRBD1	16	NA	CASSRADRGKNSPLHF	TGCGCCAGCAGCCGCGCGGACAGGGGAAAGAATTCACCCCTCCACTTT
TRBV9	TRBJ2-7	TRBD2	17	NA	CASSVEPPAGGFYEQYF	TGTGCCAGCAGCGTAGAGCCCCCAGCGGGAGGGTTCTACGAGCAGTACTTC
TRBV18	TRBJ1-1	NA	12	many	CASSPKATEAFF	TGTGCCAGCTCACCAAAGGCCACTGAAGCTTTCTTT
TRBV9	TRBJ2-6	NA	18	NA	CASSPVLGVISGANVLTF	TGTGCCAGCAGCCCCGTACTTGGGGTAATCTCTGGGGCCAACGTCCTGACTTTC
TRBV30	TRBJ1-2	NA	13	few	CAWSVNVGGGYTF	TGTGCCTGGAGTGTAAACGTGGGCGGGGGCTACACCTTC
TRBV30	TRBJ2-2	TRBD2	14	few	CAWKSGGNTGELFF	TGTGCCTGGAAAAGCGGGGGGAACACCGGGGAGCTGTTTTTT
TRBV7-3	TRBJ2-1	TRBD2	15	few	CASSPTSGGYNEQFF	TGTGCCAGCAGCCCCACTAGCGGGGGGTACAATGAGCAGTTCTTC
TRBV27	TRBJ2-7	TRBD1	16	few	CASSLFSGQGSYEQYF	TGTGCCAGCAGTTTATTTTCGGGACAGGGCTCCTACGAGCAGTACTTC
TRBV12-5	TRBJ1-1	NA	12	few	CASASGNTEAFF	TGTGCTAGTGCGTCAGGGAACACTGAAGCTTTCTTT
TRBV1	TRBJ2-1	NA	15	NA	CTSSQDSSGGNEQFF	TGCACCAGCAGCCAAGATTCCAGCGGGGGCAATGAGCAGTTCTTC
TRBV29-1	TRBJ2-5	NA	12	NA	CSVGGSKETQYF	TGCAGCGTTGGGGGTAGCAAGGAGACCCAGTACTTC
TRBV7-3	TRBJ1-6	NA	15	NA	CASSLNPYGNSPLHF	TGTGCCAGCAGCTTAAACCCATATGGCAATTCACCCCTCCACTTT
TRBV11-2	TRBJ2-5	TRBD1	13	NA	CASSRDRDGTQYF	TGTGCCAGCAGCCGTGACAGGGACGGGACCCAGTACTTC